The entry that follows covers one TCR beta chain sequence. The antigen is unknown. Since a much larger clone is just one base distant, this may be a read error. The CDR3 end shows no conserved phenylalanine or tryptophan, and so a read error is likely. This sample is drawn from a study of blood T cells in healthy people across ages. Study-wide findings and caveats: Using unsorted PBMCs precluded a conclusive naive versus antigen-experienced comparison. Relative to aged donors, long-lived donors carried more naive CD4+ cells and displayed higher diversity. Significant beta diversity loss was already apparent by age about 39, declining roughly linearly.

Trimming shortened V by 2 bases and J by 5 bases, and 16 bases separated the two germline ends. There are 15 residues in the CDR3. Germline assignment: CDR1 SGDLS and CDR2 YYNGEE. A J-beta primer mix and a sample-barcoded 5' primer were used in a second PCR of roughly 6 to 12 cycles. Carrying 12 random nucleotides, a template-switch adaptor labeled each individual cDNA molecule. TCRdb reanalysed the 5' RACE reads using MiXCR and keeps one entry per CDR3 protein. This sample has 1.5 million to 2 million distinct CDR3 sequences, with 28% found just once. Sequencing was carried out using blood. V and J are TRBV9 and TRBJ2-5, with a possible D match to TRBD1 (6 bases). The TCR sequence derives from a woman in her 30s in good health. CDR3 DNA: TGTGCCAGCAGCGTGGGGGACACCAATCAGGAGACCCAGTACTGC. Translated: CASSVGDTNQETQYC.